This is a list of T cell receptor beta chains from one sample in a study of Ad26.COV2.S vaccination and SARS-CoV-2 variants. The repertoire was sequenced with immunoSEQ multiplex PCR; TCRdb's copy has only in-frame clones and lacks some. The sample records some 390,000 clones, over 75% being singletons. The sequenced sample was peripheral blood, obtained in a trial of Ad26.COV2.S vaccine versus placebo. The receptors stem from a person aged 18-65 years who received the Ad26.COV2.S COVID-19 vaccine or a placebo. The CDR3 runs from the conserved cysteine through the conserved F or W. The order of the fields is J gene, clone size, V gene, CDR3 length, D gene, CDR3 protein, CDR3 DNA. A D gene is named only where the DNA matches it firmly. Not every row has a clone size; where given, it reads once, few, many or a size class.

j_call: TRBJ2-7
clone_size: once
v_call: TRBV29-1
cdr3_length: 12
d_call: .
cdr3_aa: CSVGGTSYEQYF
cdr3_nt: TGCAGCGTTGGCGGGACCTCCTACGAGCAGTACTTC

j_call: TRBJ1-3
clone_size: .
v_call: TRBV11-2
cdr3_length: 17
d_call: .
cdr3_aa: CASSPVGWGIVGNTIYF
cdr3_nt: TGTGCCAGCAGCCCCGTAGGTTGGGGAATAGTTGGAAACACCATATATTTT

j_call: TRBJ2-5
clone_size: .
v_call: TRBV18
cdr3_length: 19
d_call: TRBD2
cdr3_aa: CASSPPQRLAGANQETQYF
cdr3_nt: TGTGCCAGCTCACCACCCCAAAGACTAGCGGGAGCGAACCAAGAGACCCAGTACTTC

j_call: TRBJ2-5
clone_size: .
v_call: TRBV3-1/TRBV3-2
cdr3_length: 11
d_call: .
cdr3_aa: CASSIQETQYF
cdr3_nt: TGTGCCAGCAGCATCCAAGAGACCCAGTACTTC

j_call: TRBJ2-2
clone_size: .
v_call: TRBV7-9
cdr3_length: 15
d_call: .
cdr3_aa: CASSLGTANTGELFF
cdr3_nt: TGTGCCAGCAGCTTAGGGACCGCGAACACCGGGGAGCTGTTTTTT

j_call: TRBJ2-2
clone_size: .
v_call: TRBV15
cdr3_length: 17
d_call: TRBD2
cdr3_aa: CATSRDWLAGMTGELFF
cdr3_nt: TGTGCCACCAGCAGAGATTGGCTAGCGGGAATGACCGGGGAGCTGTTTTTT

j_call: TRBJ2-7
clone_size: .
v_call: TRBV15
cdr3_length: 15
d_call: TRBD2
cdr3_aa: CATSGQGGRAYEQYF
cdr3_nt: TGTGCCACCAGCGGTCAAGGCGGGAGGGCCTACGAGCAGTACTTC

j_call: TRBJ2-5
clone_size: .
v_call: TRBV6-5
cdr3_length: 14
d_call: TRBD2
cdr3_aa: CASSSGLAGETQYF
cdr3_nt: TGTGCCAGCAGCTCGGGACTAGCGGGAGAGACCCAGTACTTC

j_call: TRBJ1-1
clone_size: .
v_call: TRBV21-1
cdr3_length: 16
d_call: .
cdr3_aa: CASSKTVRGGNTEAFF
cdr3_nt: TGTGCCAGCAGCAAAACAGTACGGGGTGGCAACACTGAAGCTTTCTTT

j_call: TRBJ2-1
clone_size: .
v_call: TRBV5-1
cdr3_length: 14
d_call: TRBD1
cdr3_aa: CASSSGQGFNEQFF
cdr3_nt: TGCGCCAGCAGTTCCGGACAGGGGTTCAATGAGCAGTTCTTC

j_call: TRBJ1-6
clone_size: .
v_call: TRBV5-1
cdr3_length: 18
d_call: .
cdr3_aa: CASSLAVDSRSPNSPLHF
cdr3_nt: TGCGCCAGCAGCTTGGCCGTTGACAGTAGGTCCCCAAATTCACCCCTCCACTTT

j_call: TRBJ1-5
clone_size: .
v_call: TRBV6-1
cdr3_length: 15
d_call: .
cdr3_aa: CASSEGSIGGQPQHF
cdr3_nt: TGTGCCAGCAGTGAAGGGTCTATAGGTGGTCAGCCCCAGCATTTT

j_call: TRBJ2-5
clone_size: .
v_call: TRBV28
cdr3_length: 15
d_call: .
cdr3_aa: CALLGAGLWQETQYF
cdr3_nt: TGTGCCTTGCTGGGGGCTGGACTCTGGCAAGAGACCCAGTACTTC

j_call: TRBJ2-7
clone_size: .
v_call: TRBV5-1
cdr3_length: 13
d_call: .
cdr3_aa: CASSPSGSYEQYF
cdr3_nt: TGCGCCAGCAGCCCCTCCGGCTCCTACGAGCAGTACTTC

j_call: TRBJ1-1
clone_size: .
v_call: TRBV3-1/TRBV3-2
cdr3_length: 14
d_call: .
cdr3_aa: CASSQRRGNTEAFF
cdr3_nt: TGTGCCAGCAGCCAACGACGGGGGAACACTGAAGCTTTCTTT

j_call: TRBJ1-4
clone_size: .
v_call: TRBV5-1
cdr3_length: 15
d_call: .
cdr3_aa: CASSRTGTVNEKLFF
cdr3_nt: TGCGCCAGCAGCAGAACCGGGACGGTTAATGAAAAACTGTTTTTT

j_call: TRBJ1-2
clone_size: .
v_call: TRBV14
cdr3_length: 13
d_call: .
cdr3_aa: CASSQGLLYGYTF
cdr3_nt: TGTGCCAGCAGCCAGGGACTGCTCTATGGCTACACCTTC

j_call: TRBJ1-1
clone_size: .
v_call: TRBV11-3
cdr3_length: 14
d_call: .
cdr3_aa: CASSFSMVQPEAFF
cdr3_nt: TGTGCCAGCAGCTTCTCAATGGTTCAGCCCGAAGCTTTCTTT

j_call: TRBJ2-1
clone_size: .
v_call: TRBV6-6
cdr3_length: 15
d_call: TRBD2
cdr3_aa: CASIPGLAGNNEQFF
cdr3_nt: TGTGCCAGCATCCCGGGACTAGCGGGAAACAATGAGCAGTTCTTC

j_call: TRBJ2-3
clone_size: .
v_call: TRBV3-1/TRBV3-2
cdr3_length: 16
d_call: TRBD2
cdr3_aa: CASSHQGAGHTDTQYF
cdr3_nt: TGTGCCAGCAGCCACCAAGGAGCGGGGCACACAGATACGCAGTATTTT

j_call: TRBJ2-5
clone_size: .
v_call: TRBV7-9
cdr3_length: 15
d_call: TRBD2
cdr3_aa: CASSLVTGSGGPQYF
cdr3_nt: TGTGCCAGCAGCTTAGTTACCGGGAGCGGGGGACCCCAGTACTTC

j_call: TRBJ2-5
clone_size: .
v_call: TRBV5-1
cdr3_length: 14
d_call: TRBD2
cdr3_aa: CASSPGLAGETQYF
cdr3_nt: TGCGCCAGCAGCCCCGGCCTAGCGGGGGAGACCCAGTACTTC